This T cell receptor (beta chain) derives from a study of T cell repertoires in cytomegalovirus infection. Overall study: Based on public TCR beta signatures, there were indications of CMV infection and of a matching HLA type.

TCRdb used MiXCR to reprocess the reads, holding one entry per CDR3 protein. The sample shows 150,000 to 200,000 distinct CDR3 sequences, roughly a fifth of them seen only once. This clonotype was seen only a few times. Antigen: not known. This CDR3 has 14 amino acids. The germline V gene has CDR1 LNHDA and CDR2 SQIVND (reference sequence). V lost 4 bases and J 4 bases, leaving 13 bases between the germline ends. Study-wide points: HLA-C-restricted TCR beta clonotypes specific for CMV led the ex vivo response.

The sequenced sample was PBMCs. The V call is TRBV19, the J call TRBJ2-5; D uncertain. The sequence derives from a human donor in good health (CMV status not recorded). Some clones in this sample may be carry-over from other donors' samples. This chain's CDR3 is CASSTLRRVETQYF. The CDR3 nucleotides are TGTGCCAGTAGTACCCTCCGTCGGGTAGAGACCCAGTACTTC. The full variable domain, in which reference TRBV19 and TRBJ2-5 provide the parts outside the CDR3, is DGGITQSPKYLFRKEGQNVTLSCEQNLNHDAMYWYRQDPGQGLRLIYYSQIVNDFQKGDIAEGYSVSREKKESFPLTVTSAQKNPTAFYLCASSTLRRVETQYFGPGTRLLVL.